This is a list of T cell receptor beta chains from one sample in a study of Ad26.COV2.S vaccination and SARS-CoV-2 variants. The method was immunoSEQ multiplex PCR; TCRdb's version includes in-frame clones alone and lacks a portion of them. The sample includes about 97,000 clones, over 70% of them seen just once. The source was peripheral blood, collected after recovery from COVID-19. The receptors originated from a human donor who had recovered from COVID-19. CDR3s include the opening cysteine and the closing phenylalanine or tryptophan. Fields, in order: clone size, J gene, V gene, D gene, CDR3 length, CDR3 DNA, CDR3 protein. The D gene is left open where the match is weak. Clone size is given for some rows only: seen once, a few or many times, or a class if the clone is expanded.

clone size: NA
J gene: TRBJ2-1
V gene: TRBV27
D gene: NA
CDR3 length: 12
CDR3 DNA: TGTGCCAGCTCGGCAGGTTGGAATGAGCAGTTCTTC
CDR3 protein: CASSAGWNEQFF

clone size: NA
J gene: TRBJ1-6
V gene: TRBV4-3
D gene: NA
CDR3 length: 18
CDR3 DNA: TGCGCCAGCAGCCAAGCGGTCAGACGAAGCTCCTATAATTCACCCCTCCACTTT
CDR3 protein: CASSQAVRRSSYNSPLHF

clone size: NA
J gene: TRBJ1-2
V gene: TRBV11-2
D gene: NA
CDR3 length: 17
CDR3 DNA: TGTGCCAGCAGCTTCAGCGGAAATCGGGAAACTAACTATGGCTACACCTTC
CDR3 protein: CASSFSGNRETNYGYTF

clone size: NA
J gene: TRBJ2-5
V gene: TRBV2
D gene: TRBD2
CDR3 length: 17
CDR3 DNA: TGTGCCAGCAGGACGGGACTAGCGGGGGGGCACCAAGAGACCCAGTACTTC
CDR3 protein: CASRTGLAGGHQETQYF

clone size: NA
J gene: TRBJ1-5
V gene: TRBV2
D gene: NA
CDR3 length: 13
CDR3 DNA: TGTGCCAGCAGTCAGGACAGCCATCAGCCCCAGCATTTT
CDR3 protein: CASSQDSHQPQHF

clone size: NA
J gene: TRBJ1-1
V gene: TRBV18
D gene: TRBD1
CDR3 length: 16
CDR3 DNA: TGTGCCAGCTCACGACGACAGGGGCAAATGAACACTGAAGCTTTCTTT
CDR3 protein: CASSRRQGQMNTEAFF

clone size: NA
J gene: TRBJ1-1
V gene: TRBV10-3
D gene: NA
CDR3 length: 15
CDR3 DNA: TGTGCCATCAGTGACCCACAGGGTGTCGGCACTGAAGCTTTCTTT
CDR3 protein: CAISDPQGVGTEAFF

clone size: NA
J gene: TRBJ2-7
V gene: TRBV28
D gene: NA
CDR3 length: 14
CDR3 DNA: TGTGCCAGCAAGTCGGGTAGAGGTACGTACGAGCAGTACTTC
CDR3 protein: CASKSGRGTYEQYF

clone size: NA
J gene: TRBJ2-1
V gene: TRBV7-6
D gene: TRBD1
CDR3 length: 13
CDR3 DNA: TGTGCCAGCACCAAACAGGGGGGCAATGAGCAGTTCTTC
CDR3 protein: CASTKQGGNEQFF

clone size: NA
J gene: TRBJ2-7
V gene: TRBV24-1
D gene: TRBD1
CDR3 length: 15
CDR3 DNA: TGTGCCACCAGTGACCCTGGACAGGGAACAAGCGAGCAGTACTTC
CDR3 protein: CATSDPGQGTSEQYF

clone size: once
J gene: TRBJ1-4
V gene: TRBV2
D gene: NA
CDR3 length: 14
CDR3 DNA: TGTGCCAGCAGCCCGGACAGAGCTAATGAAAAACTGTTTTTT
CDR3 protein: CASSPDRANEKLFF

clone size: once
J gene: TRBJ2-7
V gene: TRBV30
D gene: TRBD2
CDR3 length: 11
CDR3 DNA: TGTGCCTGGAGCGGGGGGGACGAGCAGTACTTC
CDR3 protein: CAWSGGDEQYF

clone size: NA
J gene: TRBJ2-6
V gene: TRBV5-1
D gene: NA
CDR3 length: 17
CDR3 DNA: TGCGCCAGCAGCTTATTCAGGGTTACAGGTGGGGCCAACGTCCTGACTTTC
CDR3 protein: CASSLFRVTGGANVLTF

clone size: NA
J gene: TRBJ1-2
V gene: TRBV2
D gene: NA
CDR3 length: 12
CDR3 DNA: TGTGCCAGCAGTGAGGAGGTTTTTGGCTACACCTTC
CDR3 protein: CASSEEVFGYTF

clone size: NA
J gene: TRBJ2-7
V gene: TRBV4-2
D gene: NA
CDR3 length: 14
CDR3 DNA: TGTGCCAGCAGCGGAGGGAGGCAGGGGTACGAGCAGTACTTC
CDR3 protein: CASSGGRQGYEQYF

clone size: NA
J gene: TRBJ2-7
V gene: TRBV3-1/TRBV3-2
D gene: NA
CDR3 length: 12
CDR3 DNA: TGTGCCAGCAGCCGACAGATCTACGAGCAGTACTTC
CDR3 protein: CASSRQIYEQYF

clone size: NA
J gene: TRBJ1-2
V gene: TRBV7-2
D gene: TRBD1
CDR3 length: 14
CDR3 DNA: TGTGCCAGCAGCCAGGACAGGGGGATTGATGGCTACACCTTC
CDR3 protein: CASSQDRGIDGYTF

clone size: NA
J gene: TRBJ1-2
V gene: TRBV12-5
D gene: NA
CDR3 length: 15
CDR3 DNA: TGTGCTAGTGGTTTGGAAAGGTCTCCTAACTATGGCTACACCTTC
CDR3 protein: CASGLERSPNYGYTF

clone size: NA
J gene: TRBJ2-1
V gene: TRBV28
D gene: NA
CDR3 length: 11
CDR3 DNA: TGTGCCAGCAGTTGGGCGGGAGAGCAGTTCTTC
CDR3 protein: CASSWAGEQFF

clone size: NA
J gene: TRBJ1-2
V gene: TRBV20-1
D gene: NA
CDR3 length: 13
CDR3 DNA: TGCAGTGCTAGTTTACCGGGGGAGGGGGGCTACACCTTC
CDR3 protein: CSASLPGEGGYTF

clone size: NA
J gene: TRBJ2-5
V gene: TRBV11-2
D gene: TRBD1
CDR3 length: 14
CDR3 DNA: TGTGCCAGCAGCTCCGACAGGGTACAAGAGACCCAGTACTTC
CDR3 protein: CASSSDRVQETQYF

clone size: NA
J gene: TRBJ1-6
V gene: TRBV6-2/TRBV6-3
D gene: NA
CDR3 length: 15
CDR3 DNA: TGTGCCAGCAGTTACGGAACCAGGACGGGATCACCCCTCCACTTT
CDR3 protein: CASSYGTRTGSPLHF

clone size: NA
J gene: TRBJ2-3
V gene: TRBV9
D gene: NA
CDR3 length: 16
CDR3 DNA: TGTGCCAGCAGCGTAGCTGGAGGGCAAGGCACAGATACGCAGTATTTT
CDR3 protein: CASSVAGGQGTDTQYF

clone size: NA
J gene: TRBJ2-3
V gene: TRBV28
D gene: NA
CDR3 length: 12
CDR3 DNA: TGTGCCAGCAGTTTATCCGACTGGACGCAGTATTTT
CDR3 protein: CASSLSDWTQYF

clone size: NA
J gene: TRBJ2-2
V gene: TRBV6-5
D gene: NA
CDR3 length: 14
CDR3 DNA: TGTGCCAGCAGGGAGGGGCCGAACACCGGGGAGCTGTTTTTT
CDR3 protein: CASREGPNTGELFF

clone size: NA
J gene: TRBJ2-2
V gene: TRBV6-6
D gene: TRBD1
CDR3 length: 15
CDR3 DNA: TGTGCCAGCAGTTTTACAGGGGGCGAAACCGGGGAGCTGTTTTTT
CDR3 protein: CASSFTGGETGELFF

clone size: NA
J gene: TRBJ1-2
V gene: TRBV18
D gene: NA
CDR3 length: 12
CDR3 DNA: TGTGCCAGCTCGTCCGATAACTATGGCTACACCTTC
CDR3 protein: CASSSDNYGYTF

clone size: NA
J gene: TRBJ2-3
V gene: TRBV5-4
D gene: TRBD2
CDR3 length: 16
CDR3 DNA: TGTGCCAGCAGTACCCGACTAGCGGGAAACACAGATACGCAGTATTTT
CDR3 protein: CASSTRLAGNTDTQYF

clone size: NA
J gene: TRBJ1-1
V gene: TRBV6-1
D gene: NA
CDR3 length: 12
CDR3 DNA: TGTGCCAGCAGTGAAACGGGGAGGGAAGCTTTCTTT
CDR3 protein: CASSETGREAFF

clone size: NA
J gene: TRBJ2-7
V gene: TRBV6-4
D gene: NA
CDR3 length: 12
CDR3 DNA: TGTGCCAGGGAGGGGGTCACCTACGAGCAGTACTTC
CDR3 protein: CAREGVTYEQYF

clone size: NA
J gene: TRBJ2-3
V gene: TRBV5-1
D gene: TRBD2
CDR3 length: 16
CDR3 DNA: TGCGCCAGCAGACGATCTCTAGCGGGGGGCACAGATACGCAGTATTTT
CDR3 protein: CASRRSLAGGTDTQYF

clone size: NA
J gene: TRBJ2-1
V gene: TRBV7-9
D gene: NA
CDR3 length: 15
CDR3 DNA: TGTGCCAGCAGCTTAGGTGGGCAGCCCGTCAATGAGCAGTTCTTC
CDR3 protein: CASSLGGQPVNEQFF

clone size: NA
J gene: TRBJ1-6
V gene: TRBV6-5
D gene: TRBD1
CDR3 length: 13
CDR3 DNA: TGTGCCAGCACCCCGGACAGGGCTTCACCCCTCCACTTT
CDR3 protein: CASTPDRASPLHF

clone size: NA
J gene: TRBJ1-1
V gene: TRBV30
D gene: NA
CDR3 length: 15
CDR3 DNA: TGTGCCTGGAGTCTCGGTCCCGGTAGCGAGACTGAAGCTTTCTTT
CDR3 protein: CAWSLGPGSETEAFF

clone size: NA
J gene: TRBJ1-5
V gene: TRBV19
D gene: NA
CDR3 length: 16
CDR3 DNA: TGTGCCAGTAGTCCGGACAGTTTCTTGAGCAATCAGCCCCAGCATTTT
CDR3 protein: CASSPDSFLSNQPQHF

clone size: NA
J gene: TRBJ1-4
V gene: TRBV29-1
D gene: TRBD1
CDR3 length: 13
CDR3 DNA: TGCAGGGGGGACAGGTCGGTTAATGAAAAACTGTTTTTT
CDR3 protein: CRGDRSVNEKLFF

clone size: NA
J gene: TRBJ2-2
V gene: TRBV27
D gene: TRBD1
CDR3 length: 15
CDR3 DNA: TGTGCCAGCAGGCACGGGACAGCCTACACCGGGGAGCTGTTTTTT
CDR3 protein: CASRHGTAYTGELFF

clone size: NA
J gene: TRBJ2-5
V gene: TRBV9
D gene: NA
CDR3 length: 15
CDR3 DNA: TGTGCCAGCAGCGTAGGGGCTTGGGGCGGGGAGACCCAGTACTTC
CDR3 protein: CASSVGAWGGETQYF

clone size: NA
J gene: TRBJ2-7
V gene: TRBV7-6
D gene: NA
CDR3 length: 16
CDR3 DNA: TGTGCCAGCAGCTTAGAACTCTCTCAGGGTTCCTACGAGCAGTACTTC
CDR3 protein: CASSLELSQGSYEQYF

clone size: NA
J gene: TRBJ1-5
V gene: TRBV6-5
D gene: TRBD1
CDR3 length: 12
CDR3 DNA: TGTGCCAGCAGTCAGGGGGATCAGCCCCAGCATTTT
CDR3 protein: CASSQGDQPQHF

clone size: NA
J gene: TRBJ2-5
V gene: TRBV7-2
D gene: TRBD1
CDR3 length: 15
CDR3 DNA: TGTGCCAGCAGCTCCCGGGACAGACGCCAAGAGACCCAGTACTTC
CDR3 protein: CASSSRDRRQETQYF

clone size: NA
J gene: TRBJ1-4
V gene: TRBV7-9
D gene: NA
CDR3 length: 12
CDR3 DNA: TGTGCCAGTCATACAATCAATGAAAAACTGTTTTTT
CDR3 protein: CASHTINEKLFF

clone size: NA
J gene: TRBJ1-2
V gene: TRBV28
D gene: TRBD1
CDR3 length: 15
CDR3 DNA: TGTGCCAGCGATCCGGGACAGGGTAATTACTATGGCTACACCTTC
CDR3 protein: CASDPGQGNYYGYTF

clone size: NA
J gene: TRBJ1-1
V gene: TRBV19
D gene: NA
CDR3 length: 10
CDR3 DNA: TGTGCCAGTAAGGCCTCTGAAGCTTTCTTT
CDR3 protein: CASKASEAFF

clone size: NA
J gene: TRBJ1-6
V gene: TRBV2
D gene: NA
CDR3 length: 14
CDR3 DNA: TGTGCCAGCAGTGTGGGGGGGGCTAATTCACCCCTCCACTTT
CDR3 protein: CASSVGGANSPLHF

clone size: NA
J gene: TRBJ2-5
V gene: TRBV11-2
D gene: NA
CDR3 length: 14
CDR3 DNA: TGTGCCAGCAGCTTGTCGTCCCTAAGTGGGACCCAGTACTTC
CDR3 protein: CASSLSSLSGTQYF